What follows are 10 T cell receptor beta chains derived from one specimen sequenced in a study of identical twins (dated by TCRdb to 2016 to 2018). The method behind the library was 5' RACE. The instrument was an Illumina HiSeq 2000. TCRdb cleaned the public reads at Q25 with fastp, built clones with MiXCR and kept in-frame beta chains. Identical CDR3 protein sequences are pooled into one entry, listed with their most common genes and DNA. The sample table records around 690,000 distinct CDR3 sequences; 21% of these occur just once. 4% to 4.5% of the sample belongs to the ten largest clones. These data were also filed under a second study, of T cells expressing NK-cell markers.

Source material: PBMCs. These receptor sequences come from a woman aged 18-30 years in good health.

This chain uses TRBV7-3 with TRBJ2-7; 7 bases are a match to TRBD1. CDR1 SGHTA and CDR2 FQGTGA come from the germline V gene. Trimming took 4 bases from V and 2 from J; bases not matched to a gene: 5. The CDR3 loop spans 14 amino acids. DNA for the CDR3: TGTGCCAGCAGCTACACGGACAGGACCTACGAGCAGTACTTC. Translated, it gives CASSYTDRTYEQYF.

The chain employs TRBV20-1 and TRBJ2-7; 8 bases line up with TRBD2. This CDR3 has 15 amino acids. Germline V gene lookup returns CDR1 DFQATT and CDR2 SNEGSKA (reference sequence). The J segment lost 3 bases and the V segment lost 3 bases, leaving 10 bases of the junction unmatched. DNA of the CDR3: TGCAGTGCTAGCGACCAGGGGAGCGGGAGCTACGAGCAGTACTTC. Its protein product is CSASDQGSGSYEQYF.

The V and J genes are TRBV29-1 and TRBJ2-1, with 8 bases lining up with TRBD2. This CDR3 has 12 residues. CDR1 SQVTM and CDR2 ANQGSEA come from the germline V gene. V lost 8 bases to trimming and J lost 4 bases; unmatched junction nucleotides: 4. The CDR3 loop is CSLASGYNEQFF. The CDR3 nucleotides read TGCAGCCTAGCTAGCGGGTACAATGAGCAGTTCTTC.

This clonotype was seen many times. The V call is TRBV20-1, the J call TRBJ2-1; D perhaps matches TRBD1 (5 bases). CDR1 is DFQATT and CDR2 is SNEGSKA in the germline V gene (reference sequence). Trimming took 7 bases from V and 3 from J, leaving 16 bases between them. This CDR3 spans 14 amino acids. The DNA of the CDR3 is TGCAGTGGGACATCACGTGAGGTCTACAATGAGCAGTTCTTC. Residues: CSGTSREVYNEQFF.

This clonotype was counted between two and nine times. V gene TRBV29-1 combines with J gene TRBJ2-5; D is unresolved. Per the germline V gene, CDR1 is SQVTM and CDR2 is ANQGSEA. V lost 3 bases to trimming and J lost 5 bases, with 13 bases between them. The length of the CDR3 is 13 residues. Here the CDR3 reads CSVESRLPETQYF. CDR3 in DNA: TGCAGCGTTGAGTCAAGACTCCCGGAGACCCAGTACTTC.

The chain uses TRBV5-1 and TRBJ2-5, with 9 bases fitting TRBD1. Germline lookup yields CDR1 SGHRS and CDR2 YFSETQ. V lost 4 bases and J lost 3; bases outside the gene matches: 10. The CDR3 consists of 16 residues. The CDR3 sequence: CASSPWDREAEETQYF. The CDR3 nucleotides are TGCGCCAGCAGCCCGTGGGACAGGGAGGCCGAAGAGACCCAGTACTTC.

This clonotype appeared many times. DNA of the CDR3: TGTGCCAGCAGCAGGGACTTTTACGAGCAGTACTTC. Amino acid sequence: CASSRDFYEQYF. The chain uses TRBV5-6 and TRBJ2-7; possible D gene TRBD2, 6 bases. Trimming removed 4 bases from V and 4 bases from J, with 9 bases in between. Germline lookup yields CDR1 SGHDT and CDR2 YYEEEE. This CDR3 comprises 12 residues.

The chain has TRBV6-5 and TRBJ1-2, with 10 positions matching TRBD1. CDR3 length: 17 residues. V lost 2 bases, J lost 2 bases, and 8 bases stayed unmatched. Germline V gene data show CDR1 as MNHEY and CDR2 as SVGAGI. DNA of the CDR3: TGTGCCAGCAGTTACCGACAGGGGGCTTATCAGAACTATGGCTACACCTTC. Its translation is CASSYRQGAYQNYGYTF.

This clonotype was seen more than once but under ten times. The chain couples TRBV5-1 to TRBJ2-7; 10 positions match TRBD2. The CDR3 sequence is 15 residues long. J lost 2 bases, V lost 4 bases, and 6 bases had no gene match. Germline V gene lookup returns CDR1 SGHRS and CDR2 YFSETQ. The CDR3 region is CASSLNSGRTYEQYF. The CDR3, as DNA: TGCGCCAGCAGCCTCAATAGCGGGAGGACCTACGAGCAGTACTTC.

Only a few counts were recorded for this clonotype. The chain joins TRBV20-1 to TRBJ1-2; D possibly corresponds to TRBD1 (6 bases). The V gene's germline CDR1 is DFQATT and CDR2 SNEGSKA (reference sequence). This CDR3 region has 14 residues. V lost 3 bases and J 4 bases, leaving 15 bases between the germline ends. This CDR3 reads CSASRTDLLYGYTF. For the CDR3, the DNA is TGCAGTGCTAGTCGGACAGATCTCCTCTATGGCTACACCTTC.